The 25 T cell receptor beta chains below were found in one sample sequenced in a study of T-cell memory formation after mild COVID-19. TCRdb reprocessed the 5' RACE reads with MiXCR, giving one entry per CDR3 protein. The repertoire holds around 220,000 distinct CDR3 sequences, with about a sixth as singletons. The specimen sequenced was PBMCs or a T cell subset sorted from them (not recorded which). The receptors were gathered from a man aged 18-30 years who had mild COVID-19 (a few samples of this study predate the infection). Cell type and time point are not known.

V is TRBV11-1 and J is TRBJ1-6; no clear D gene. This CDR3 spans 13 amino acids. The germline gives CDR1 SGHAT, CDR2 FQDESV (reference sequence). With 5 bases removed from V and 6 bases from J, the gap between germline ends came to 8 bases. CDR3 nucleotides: TGTGCCAGCAGCCCGAGGGCTAATTCACCCCTCCACTTT. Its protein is CASSPRANSPLHF. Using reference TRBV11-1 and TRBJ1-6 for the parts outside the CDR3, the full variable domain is EAEVAQSPRYKITEKSQAVAFWCDPISGHATLYWYRQILGQGPELLVQFQDESVVDDSQLPKDRFSAERLKGVDSTLKIQPAELGDSAMYLCASSPRANSPLHFGNGTRLTVT.

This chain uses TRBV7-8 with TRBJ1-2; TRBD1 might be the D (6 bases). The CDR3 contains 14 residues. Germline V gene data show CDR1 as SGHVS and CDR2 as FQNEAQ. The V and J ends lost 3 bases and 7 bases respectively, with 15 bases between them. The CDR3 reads CASSLLGRGSGYTF. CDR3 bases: TGTGCCAGCAGCTTGTTGGGCAGGGGAAGTGGCTACACCTTC.

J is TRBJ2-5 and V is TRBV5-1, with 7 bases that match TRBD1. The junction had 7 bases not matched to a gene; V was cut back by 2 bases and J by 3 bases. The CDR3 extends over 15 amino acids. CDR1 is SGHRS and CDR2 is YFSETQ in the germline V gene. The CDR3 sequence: CASSLLQGSEETQYF. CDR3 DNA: TGCGCCAGCAGCTTACTACAGGGGTCGGAAGAGACCCAGTACTTC.

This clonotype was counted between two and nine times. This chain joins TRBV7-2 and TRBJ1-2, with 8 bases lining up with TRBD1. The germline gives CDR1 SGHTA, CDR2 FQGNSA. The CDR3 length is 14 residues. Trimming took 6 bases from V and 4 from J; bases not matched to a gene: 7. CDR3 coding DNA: TGTGCCAGCAGTGTCCTACAGGGGGTCTATGGCTACACCTTC. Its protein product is CASSVLQGVYGYTF.

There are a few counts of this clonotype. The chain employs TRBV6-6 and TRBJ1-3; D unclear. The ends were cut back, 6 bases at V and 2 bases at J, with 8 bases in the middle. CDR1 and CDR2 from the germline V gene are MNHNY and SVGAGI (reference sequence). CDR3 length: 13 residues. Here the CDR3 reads CASSTRTGNTIYF. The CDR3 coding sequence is TGTGCCAGCAGCACCAGGACTGGAAACACCATATATTTT.

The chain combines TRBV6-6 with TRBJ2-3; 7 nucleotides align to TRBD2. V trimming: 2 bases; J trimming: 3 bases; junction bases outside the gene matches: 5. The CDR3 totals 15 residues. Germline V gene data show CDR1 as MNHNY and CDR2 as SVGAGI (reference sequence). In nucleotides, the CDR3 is TGTGCCAGCAGTTACGGGGGGGGGTTTACAGATACGCAGTATTTT. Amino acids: CASSYGGGFTDTQYF.

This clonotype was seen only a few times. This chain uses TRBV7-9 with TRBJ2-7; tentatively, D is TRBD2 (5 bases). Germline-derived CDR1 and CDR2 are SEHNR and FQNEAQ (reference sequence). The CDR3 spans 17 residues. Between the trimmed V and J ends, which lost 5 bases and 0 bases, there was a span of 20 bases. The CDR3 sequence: CASSRGATALSSYEQYF. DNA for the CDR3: TGTGCCAGCAGCCGGGGTGCGACGGCTCTTTCCTCCTACGAGCAGTACTTC.

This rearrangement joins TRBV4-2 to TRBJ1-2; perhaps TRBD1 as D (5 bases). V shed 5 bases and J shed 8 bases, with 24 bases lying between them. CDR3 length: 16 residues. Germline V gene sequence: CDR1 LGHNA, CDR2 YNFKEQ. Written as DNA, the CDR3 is TGTGCCAGCAGCACAGGAGAGGGTTCACGGGCCTGGGGCTACACCTTC. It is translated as CASSTGEGSRAWGYTF.

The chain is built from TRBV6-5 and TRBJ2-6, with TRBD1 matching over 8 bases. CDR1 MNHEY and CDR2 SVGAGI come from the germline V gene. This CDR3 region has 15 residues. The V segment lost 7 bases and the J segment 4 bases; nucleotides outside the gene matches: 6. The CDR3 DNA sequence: TGTGCCAGCACCAACAGGGGGTCGGGGGCCAACGTCCTGACTTTC. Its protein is CASTNRGSGANVLTF.

CDR3 sequence (DNA): TGTGCCAGCAGCTTAATGACGGGAGAAGCTTTCTTT. This codes for CASSLMTGEAFF. The rearrangement joins TRBV5-6 to TRBJ1-1; D unresolved. From germline, CDR1 is SGHDT and CDR2 YYEEEE. The length of the CDR3 is 12 residues. V lost 2 bases and J lost 8, with 10 bases in between.

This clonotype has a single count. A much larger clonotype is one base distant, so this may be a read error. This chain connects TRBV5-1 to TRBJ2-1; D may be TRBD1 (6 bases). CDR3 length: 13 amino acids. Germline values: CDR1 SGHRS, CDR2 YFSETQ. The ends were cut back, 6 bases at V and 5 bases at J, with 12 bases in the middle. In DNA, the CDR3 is TGCGCCAGCAACGACAGGACGGACAATGAGCAGTTCTTC. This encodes CASNDRTDNEQFF.

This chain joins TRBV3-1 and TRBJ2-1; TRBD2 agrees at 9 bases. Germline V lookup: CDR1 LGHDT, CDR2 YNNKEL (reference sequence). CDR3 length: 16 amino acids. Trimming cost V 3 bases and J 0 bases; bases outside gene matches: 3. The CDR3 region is CASSHRGGASYNEQFF. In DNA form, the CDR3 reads TGTGCCAGCAGCCACCGCGGGGGGGCCTCCTACAATGAGCAGTTCTTC.

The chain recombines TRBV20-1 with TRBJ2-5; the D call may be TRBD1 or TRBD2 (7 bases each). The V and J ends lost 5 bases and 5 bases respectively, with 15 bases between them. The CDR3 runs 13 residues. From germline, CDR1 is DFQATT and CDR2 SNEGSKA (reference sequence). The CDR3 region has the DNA TGCAGTGCTTACCCAGGGGGGGGGGAGACCCAGTACTTC. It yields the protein CSAYPGGGETQYF.

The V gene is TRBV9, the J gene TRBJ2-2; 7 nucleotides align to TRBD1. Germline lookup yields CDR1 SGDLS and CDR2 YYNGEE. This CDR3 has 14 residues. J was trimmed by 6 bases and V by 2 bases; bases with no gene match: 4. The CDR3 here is CASSVSDRPGELFF. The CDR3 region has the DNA TGTGCCAGCAGCGTTTCGGACAGGCCCGGGGAGCTGTTTTTT.

The CDR3 nucleotides are TGTGCCAGCAGCTTGGGACGATCCTATGGCTACACCTTC. Amino acid sequence: CASSLGRSYGYTF. The chain links TRBV7-2 to TRBJ1-2; D is perhaps TRBD1 (5 bases). Looked up from germline, CDR1 is SGHTA and CDR2 is FQGNSA. The germline V and J ends were trimmed by 3 bases and 4 bases, with 9 bases remaining between them. This CDR3 contains 13 residues.

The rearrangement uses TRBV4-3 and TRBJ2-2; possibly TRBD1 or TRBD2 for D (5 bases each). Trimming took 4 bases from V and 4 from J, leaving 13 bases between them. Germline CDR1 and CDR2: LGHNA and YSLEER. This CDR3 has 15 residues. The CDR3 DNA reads TGCGCCAGCAGCCGGTCGCTGGGGGTCACCGGGGAGCTGTTTTTT. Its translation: CASSRSLGVTGELFF.

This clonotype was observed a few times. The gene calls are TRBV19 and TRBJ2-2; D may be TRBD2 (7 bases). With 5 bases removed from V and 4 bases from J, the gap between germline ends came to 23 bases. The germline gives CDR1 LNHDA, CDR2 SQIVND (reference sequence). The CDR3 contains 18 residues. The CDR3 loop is CASSPTPWGGAPTGELFF. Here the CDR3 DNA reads TGTGCCAGTAGTCCGACCCCTTGGGGGGGCGCTCCCACCGGGGAGCTGTTTTTT.

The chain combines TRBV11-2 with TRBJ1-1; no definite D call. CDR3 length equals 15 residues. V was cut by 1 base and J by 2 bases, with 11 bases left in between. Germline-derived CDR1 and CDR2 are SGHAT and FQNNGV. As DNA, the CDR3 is TGTGCCAGCAGCTTAGCTCTCGGGTTTAACACTGAAGCTTTCTTT. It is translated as CASSLALGFNTEAFF.

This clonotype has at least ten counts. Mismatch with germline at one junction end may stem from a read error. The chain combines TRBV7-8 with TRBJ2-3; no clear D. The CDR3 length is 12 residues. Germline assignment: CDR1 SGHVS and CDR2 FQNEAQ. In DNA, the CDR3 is TGCGCCAGCAGCGTAAGCACAGATACGCAGTATTTT. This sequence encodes CASSVSTDTQYF.

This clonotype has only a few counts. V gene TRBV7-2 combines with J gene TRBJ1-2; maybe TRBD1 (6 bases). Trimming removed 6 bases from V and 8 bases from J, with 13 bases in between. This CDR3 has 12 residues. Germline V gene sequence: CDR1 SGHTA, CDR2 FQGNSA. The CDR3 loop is CASRSTGLGYTF. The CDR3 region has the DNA TGTGCCAGCAGGTCAACAGGGCTAGGCTACACCTTC. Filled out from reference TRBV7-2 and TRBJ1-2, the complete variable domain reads GAGVSQSPSNKVTEKGKDVELRCDPISGHTALYWYRQSLGQGLEFLIYFQGNSAPDKSGLPSDRFSAERTGGSVSTLTIQRTQQEDSAVYLCASRSTGLGYTFGSGTRLTVV.

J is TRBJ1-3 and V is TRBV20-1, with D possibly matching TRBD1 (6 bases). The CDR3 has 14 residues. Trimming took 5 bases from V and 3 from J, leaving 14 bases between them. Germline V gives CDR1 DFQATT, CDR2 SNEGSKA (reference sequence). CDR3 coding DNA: TGCAGTGCTGTCTGGGGGGCTAGTGGAAACACCATATATTTT. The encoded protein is CSAVWGASGNTIYF.

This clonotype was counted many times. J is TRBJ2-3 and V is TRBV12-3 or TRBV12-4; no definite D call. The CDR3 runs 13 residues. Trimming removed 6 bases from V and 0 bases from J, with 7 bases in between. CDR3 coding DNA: TGTGCCAGCAGGCCGCAGAGCACAGATACGCAGTATTTT. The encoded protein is CASRPQSTDTQYF.

DNA for the CDR3: TGTGCCAGCAGCATAACGGGGGGCAGCACAGATACGCAGTATTTT. It is translated as CASSITGGSTDTQYF. J is TRBJ2-3 and V is TRBV6-5, with a possible D match to TRBD2 (7 bases). Per the germline V gene, CDR1 is MNHEY and CDR2 is SVGAGI. The CDR3 runs to 15 residues. Trimming removed 6 bases from V and 0 bases from J, with 13 bases in between.

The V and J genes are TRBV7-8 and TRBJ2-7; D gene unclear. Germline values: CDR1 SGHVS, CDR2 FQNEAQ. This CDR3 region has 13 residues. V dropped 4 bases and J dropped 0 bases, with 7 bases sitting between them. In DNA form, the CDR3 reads TGTGCCAGCAGCTCCAGAGTCTCCTACGAGCAGTACTTC. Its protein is CASSSRVSYEQYF.

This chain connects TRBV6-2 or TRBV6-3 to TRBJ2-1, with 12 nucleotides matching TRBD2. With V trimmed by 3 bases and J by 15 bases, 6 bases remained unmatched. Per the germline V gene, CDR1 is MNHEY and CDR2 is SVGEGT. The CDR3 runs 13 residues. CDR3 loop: CASSYLAGGPPFF. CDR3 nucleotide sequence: TGTGCCAGCAGTTATCTAGCGGGGGGGCCTCCGTTCTTC.